This TCR beta chain comes out of a study of blood T cell repertoires in COVID-19. Method: immunoSEQ multiplex PCR; TCRdb's copy keeps in-frame clones and lacks some. The repertoire consists of a few hundred thousand clones, with approximately 90% occurring once and the leading ten covering about 4%. The TCR originated in a woman between 40 and 50 years old with acute or convalescent COVID-19. What was sequenced was peripheral blood.

CDR3: CASSGQANINQPQHF. CDR3 DNA: TGTGCCAGCAGTGGACAGGCGAATATCAATCAGCCCCAGCATTTT. The rearrangement links TRBV6-6 to TRBJ1-5; 7 bases fit TRBD1. In germline, CDR1 is MNHNY, CDR2 SVGAGI (reference sequence). With V trimmed by 5 bases and J by 3 bases, 7 bases remained unmatched. The CDR3 is made up of 15 amino acids.